This T cell receptor beta chain appears in the sequencing data of a study of shared clonotypes between healthy human individuals. Study-level results: Rarefaction showed sorted-subset sequencing was incomplete despite large depth.

Assay used: immunoSEQ multiplex PCR; TCRdb lists only in-frame clones, some missing. The repertoire holds roughly 2.2 million clones, with just over 90% as singletons. As to this clone: The antigen is undetermined.

The junction had 6 bases not matched to a gene; V was cut back by 4 bases and J by 3 bases. Germline V gene data show CDR1 as SQVTM and CDR2 as ANQGSEA. This CDR3 contains 13 residues. The sample taken for sequencing was naive CD4+ T cells from PBMCs. Noted subset: CD45RA+ positively selected. V gene TRBV29-1 combines with J gene TRBJ2-7; 7 bases map to TRBD1. This receptor was taken from a man younger than 35 in good health. Some clones in this sample may be carry-over from other donors' samples. CDR3 loop: CSVVEGGDYEQYF. The CDR3 coding sequence is TGCAGCGTTGTGGAAGGGGGCGACTACGAGCAGTACTTC.